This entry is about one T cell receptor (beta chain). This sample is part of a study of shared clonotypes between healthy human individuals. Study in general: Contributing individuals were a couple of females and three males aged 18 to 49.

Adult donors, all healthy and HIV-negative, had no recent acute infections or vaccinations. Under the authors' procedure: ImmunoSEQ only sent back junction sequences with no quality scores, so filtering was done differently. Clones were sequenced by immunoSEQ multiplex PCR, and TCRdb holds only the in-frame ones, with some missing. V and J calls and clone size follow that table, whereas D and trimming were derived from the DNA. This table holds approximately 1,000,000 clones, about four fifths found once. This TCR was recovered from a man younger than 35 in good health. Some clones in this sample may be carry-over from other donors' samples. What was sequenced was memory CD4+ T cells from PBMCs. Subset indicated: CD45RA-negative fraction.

CDR3: CASSRALTGMANEKLFF. CDR3 nucleotides: TGCGCCAGCAGCCGCGCTCTTACAGGGATGGCTAATGAAAAACTGTTTTTT. V usage is TRBV4-1 and J usage is TRBJ1-4, with D possibly matching TRBD1 (6 bases). The germline V and J ends were trimmed by 4 bases and 3 bases, with 18 bases remaining between them. The germline gives CDR1 MGHRA, CDR2 YSYEKL. The CDR3 has 17 residues.